Each of the 32 T cell receptor beta chains below was sequenced from the same sample in a study of T cell responses to AZD1222 COVID-19 vaccine (dated by TCRdb to about 2021). Per the publication, the time point label means: baseline before first vaccination. The library was obtained by the immunoSEQ multiplex PCR assay. In TCRdb, the immuneACCESS table is reduced to in-frame sequences with V and J assigned. These tables do not hold every clone; where another copy was compared, an unresolved V gene accounts for under half, and the others remain unexplained. The sample profile shows about 140,000 clones; around 93% of them were found once. The top ten clones comprise about 3% of the sample. The material sequenced was peripheral blood, taken on day 0 of AZD1222 vaccination. These receptors were obtained from an adult in good health.

This clone was detected a few times. This rearrangement joins TRBV5-4 to TRBJ1-1; D unresolved. The CDR3 consists of 17 residues. V lost 0 bases to trimming and J lost 0 bases, with 15 bases between them. CDR1 and CDR2 (germline): SGHNT, YYREEE (reference sequence). CDR3 loop: CASSLGGEGSMNTEAFF. CDR3 DNA: TGTGCCAGCAGCTTGGGCGGGGAAGGGTCCATGAACACTGAAGCTTTCTTT.

This sequence joins TRBV5-1 and TRBJ2-1; possible D gene TRBD2, 5 bases. Germline-derived CDR1 and CDR2 are SGHRS and YFSETQ. Trimming took 2 bases from V and 7 from J, leaving 10 bases between them. CDR3 length: 13 amino acids. The CDR3 coding sequence is TGCGCCAGCAGCTTAGGACTGGTGAATGAGCAGTTCTTC. It yields the protein CASSLGLVNEQFF.

The J gene is TRBJ1-6, the V gene TRBV2; a possible D gene is TRBD1 (6 bases). Germline loops: CDR1 SNHLY, CDR2 FYNNEI. The CDR3 contains 16 residues. V was clipped by 4 bases and J by 7 bases, with 17 bases between them. The CDR3 spells CASSGWGRALNSPLHF. The CDR3 nucleotides are TGTGCCAGCAGTGGCTGGGGGCGAGCCCTAAATTCACCCCTCCACTTT.

The chain is built from TRBV15 and TRBJ1-2; 7 bases match TRBD1. The CDR3 extends over 15 amino acids. Germline CDR1 is LNHNV and CDR2 is YYDKDF (reference sequence). The ends lost 0 bases at V and 4 bases at J; junction bases unmatched: 5. CDR3 loop: CATSREGGGSYGYTF. The CDR3 DNA is TGTGCCACCAGCAGAGAAGGGGGCGGATCCTATGGCTACACCTTC.

The V call is TRBV2, the J call TRBJ2-1, with 10 bases aligning to TRBD2. The germline gives CDR1 SNHLY, CDR2 FYNNEI. This CDR3 contains 15 residues. V dropped 2 bases and J dropped 4; count of bases not matched to a gene: 2. Written as DNA, the CDR3 is TGTGCCAGCAGTGAAACTAGCGGGGAATACAATGAGCAGTTCTTC. Translated: CASSETSGEYNEQFF.

The chain combines TRBV5-1 with TRBJ2-3; perhaps TRBD1 as D (6 bases). V was trimmed by 7 bases and J by 4 bases, leaving 19 bases between them. Per germline, CDR1 SGHRS and CDR2 YFSETQ. This CDR3 contains 15 residues. The CDR3 is CASGTNRVGADTQYF. DNA of the CDR3: TGCGCCAGCGGTACCAACAGGGTTGGGGCAGATACGCAGTATTTT.

The chain carries TRBV11-3 and TRBJ1-2; D gene uncertain. The CDR3 is 17 amino acids. Trimming left V 5 bases short and J 1 base short, with 20 bases between. Germline CDR1 SGHNT, CDR2 YENEEA. The CDR3: CASSPSDGPLINYGYTF. The CDR3 DNA sequence: TGTGCCAGCAGCCCTTCGGACGGACCGTTGATTAACTATGGCTACACCTTC.

A few counts support this clone. This chain joins TRBV19 and TRBJ1-3, with D perhaps matching TRBD1 (6 bases). Trimming left V 6 bases short and J 4 bases short, with 13 bases between. The germline V gene has CDR1 LNHDA and CDR2 SQIVND (reference sequence). The CDR3 is 14 amino acids. The CDR3 sequence: CASRPRGAGNTIYF. CDR3 in DNA: TGTGCCAGTAGGCCCAGGGGAGCAGGAAACACCATATATTTT. Complete variable domain (other parts from reference TRBV19 and TRBJ1-3): DGGITQSPKYLFRKEGQNVTLSCEQNLNHDAMYWYRQDPGQGLRLIYYSQIVNDFQKGDIAEGYSVSREKKESFPLTVTSAQKNPTAFYLCASRPRGAGNTIYFGEGSWLTVV.

The chain joins TRBV4-3 to TRBJ2-1; 13 bases are a match to TRBD2. Germline CDR1 and CDR2: LGHNA and YSLEER. The CDR3 length is 17 residues. J gave up 2 bases and V 5 bases, and 6 bases lay outside the gene matches. DNA for the CDR3: TGCGCCAGCAGCTGGACTAGCGGGGGTTCGACCTACAATGAGCAGTTCTTC. As protein: CASSWTSGGSTYNEQFF.

V is TRBV18 and J is TRBJ2-3; D might be TRBD2 (6 bases). This CDR3 contains 16 residues. The V gene's germline CDR1 is KGHSH and CDR2 LQKENI. With 0 bases removed from V and 6 bases from J, the gap between germline ends came to 16 bases. CDR3 protein: CASSPPSPGEVDTQYF. The CDR3 DNA reads TGTGCCAGCTCACCACCTTCCCCGGGGGAAGTGGATACGCAGTATTTT. Using reference TRBV18 and TRBJ2-3 for the parts outside the CDR3, the full variable domain is NAGVMQNPRHLVRRRGQEARLRCSPMKGHSHVYWYRQLPEEGLKFMVYLQKENIIDESGMPKERFSAEFPKEGPSILRIQQVVRGDSAAYFCASSPPSPGEVDTQYFGPGTRLTVL.

J is TRBJ1-5 and V is TRBV12-5; D may be TRBD1 (6 bases). Germline V lookup: CDR1 LGHNT, CDR2 FRNRAP. The V end lost 4 bases, the J end lost 3 bases, and 10 bases lay between the germline ends. The CDR3 spans 14 residues. Here the CDR3 reads CASGSSGANQPQHF. The CDR3, as DNA: TGTGCTAGTGGTTCCTCAGGGGCCAATCAGCCCCAGCATTTT.

The rearrangement uses TRBV7-9 and TRBJ1-1, with D hard to call. The CDR3 is 13 residues long. CDR1 and CDR2 from the germline V gene are SEHNR and FQNEAQ (reference sequence). Between the trimmed V and J ends, which lost 8 bases and 1 base, there was a span of 11 bases. CDR3 nucleotides: TGTGCCAGCGGTATACAGACGAACACTGAAGCTTTCTTT. Encoded protein: CASGIQTNTEAFF.

The V gene is TRBV19, the J gene TRBJ2-2; D unresolved. Germline values: CDR1 LNHDA, CDR2 SQIVND (reference sequence). The V end was cut by 5 bases, the J end by 7 bases, with 11 bases between. This CDR3 region has 13 residues. In nucleotides, the CDR3 is TGTGCCAGTAGTCCAAACGTAGGCGGGGAGCTGTTTTTT. Its protein product is CASSPNVGGELFF.

This chain uses TRBV6-5 with TRBJ1-1; D gene unclear. Deletions cut 5 bases from V and 4 bases from J, with 11 bases between. The CDR3 has 13 amino acids. CDR1 is MNHEY, CDR2 SVGAGI, per germline. The CDR3 is CASSPVRLTEAFF. The CDR3 DNA is TGTGCCAGCAGTCCCGTCAGGCTCACTGAAGCTTTCTTT.

The chain carries TRBV5-5 and TRBJ2-7; 11 bases line up with TRBD2. Germline loops: CDR1 SGHKS, CDR2 YYEKEE (reference sequence). The CDR3 sequence is 14 residues long. The trim removed 5 bases at V and 4 bases at J, leaving 5 bases unmatched. CDR3 nucleotide sequence: TGTGCCAGCAGATACGGACTAGCGGGTTACGAGCAGTACTTC. Translated, it gives CASRYGLAGYEQYF.

The CDR3 DNA reads as TGTGCCAGCAGCCTCGGGACAGTCTATGGCTACACCTTC. This encodes CASSLGTVYGYTF. The chain carries TRBV14 and TRBJ1-2, with 7 bases that match TRBD1. Germline V gives CDR1 SGHDN, CDR2 FVKESK. Trimming removed 4 bases from V and 4 bases from J; junction bases left unmatched: 3. CDR3 length equals 13 residues.

The gene calls are TRBV2 and TRBJ1-1; D uncertain. Per the germline V gene, CDR1 is SNHLY and CDR2 is FYNNEI. The CDR3 extends over 17 amino acids. Trimming pared 4 bases from V and 0 bases from J, leaving 18 bases between. CDR3 coding DNA: TGTGCCAGCAGTGTTTTGCGGGCAGGACCTATGAACACTGAAGCTTTCTTT. Translating gives CASSVLRAGPMNTEAFF.

For the CDR3, the DNA is TGTGCCAGCAGCCAGGGGGGACAGCCCCAGCATTTT. Translated, it gives CASSQGGQPQHF. V is TRBV11-2 and J is TRBJ1-5, with 7 bases lining up with TRBD1. Trimming took 5 bases from V and 7 from J; bases not matched to a gene: 2. From germline, CDR1 is SGHAT and CDR2 FQNNGV. The CDR3 totals 12 residues.

This sequence joins TRBV7-8 and TRBJ2-5; D is possibly TRBD2 (5 bases). The CDR3 runs to 14 residues. CDR1 and CDR2 from the germline V gene are SGHVS and FQNEAQ. Between the trimmed V and J ends, which lost 2 bases and 7 bases, there was a span of 14 bases. Here the CDR3 DNA reads TGTGCCAGCAGCTTAAAGGATTTAGGAGGGACCCAGTACTTC. Amino acid sequence: CASSLKDLGGTQYF.

The chain uses TRBV5-4 and TRBJ1-3; no clear D. Trimming left V 4 bases short and J 4 bases short, with 15 bases between. Germline V gene sequence: CDR1 SGHNT, CDR2 YYREEE (reference sequence). This CDR3 contains 15 residues. CDR3 loop: CASSQLLVLGNTIYF. CDR3 bases: TGTGCCAGCAGCCAGTTACTGGTCCTGGGAAACACCATATATTTT.

The chain employs TRBV11-2 and TRBJ2-7, with TRBD1 identical over 11 bases. Germline lookup yields CDR1 SGHAT and CDR2 FQNNGV. This CDR3 contains 14 residues. The V segment lost 2 bases and the J segment 6 bases; nucleotides outside the gene matches: 3. CDR3 sequence: CASSLMGQGGEQYF. In DNA, the CDR3 is TGTGCCAGCAGCTTAATGGGACAGGGGGGCGAGCAGTACTTC.

CDR3 loop: CASSQSRDTNSNEQFF. The CDR3 region has the DNA TGTGCCAGCAGCCAAAGTAGAGACACAAACTCCAATGAGCAGTTCTTC. The rearrangement uses TRBV3-1 (or the pseudogene TRBV3-2) and TRBJ2-1; D unresolved. Germline CDR1 LGHDT, CDR2 YNNKEL (reference sequence). The CDR3 spans 16 residues. Trimming stripped 2 bases from V and 6 bases from J, with 17 bases between.

The chain recombines TRBV6-6 with TRBJ1-4; possibly TRBD1 for D (5 bases). V was cut by 1 base and J by 5 bases, with 14 bases left in between. The germline gives CDR1 MNHNY, CDR2 SVGAGI (reference sequence). The CDR3 contains 16 residues. As DNA, the CDR3 is TGTGCCAGCAGTTACTTCCCCAGGGAAGGGAATGAAAAACTGTTTTTT. Amino acid sequence: CASSYFPREGNEKLFF.

The chain is built from TRBV10-3 and TRBJ2-7; D might be TRBD2 (6 bases). Germline CDR1 ENHRY, CDR2 SYGVKD. The CDR3 sequence is 15 residues long. V was shortened by 0 bases and J by 4 bases, with 13 bases between the two germline ends. CDR3 nucleotide sequence: TGTGCCATCAGTGAGTCCCCGGGAGAAGGATACGAGCAGTACTTC. Its translation is CAISESPGEGYEQYF.

The count of this clone is one. The chain carries TRBV10-3 and TRBJ1-1; D is uncertain. Looked up from germline, CDR1 is ENHRY and CDR2 is SYGVKD. The CDR3 has 12 amino acids. The V end lost 6 bases, the J end lost 1 base, and 6 bases lay between the germline ends. In DNA, the CDR3 is TGTGCCATCAGCAACCCGAACACTGAAGCTTTCTTT. Translated: CAISNPNTEAFF.

V and J are TRBV4-1 and TRBJ2-4, with 7 bases matching TRBD1. CDR1 and CDR2 from the germline V gene are MGHRA and YSYEKL. Trimming at V came to 1 base and at J to 0 bases, leaving 9 bases not matched to a gene. CDR3 length: 18 amino acids. CDR3 sequence (DNA): TGCGCCAGCAGCCAAGGTCCCCGGGACAGAAGAGCCAAAAACATTCAGTACTTC. Translation: CASSQGPRDRRAKNIQYF.

The chain is built from TRBV19 and TRBJ1-2; the D gene is possibly TRBD1 (5 bases). The germline V and J ends were trimmed by 5 bases and 6 bases, with 22 bases remaining between them. There are 16 residues in the CDR3. Germline CDR1 is LNHDA and CDR2 is SQIVND (reference sequence). The DNA for the CDR3 is TGTGCCAGTAGTCCTCCGCGCACGCCGGGGCTTGATGGCTACACCTTC. Protein: CASSPPRTPGLDGYTF.

This clone was seen only once. J is TRBJ1-5 and V is TRBV30, with D possibly TRBD1 on 6 matching bases. The germline V gene encodes CDR1 GTSNPN and CDR2 SVGIG (reference sequence). This CDR3 contains 16 residues. Trimming left V 5 bases short and J 0 bases short, with 17 bases between. This chain's CDR3 is CAWSGTFSYSNQPQHF. CDR3 bases: TGTGCCTGGTCCGGGACATTCTCTTATAGCAATCAGCCCCAGCATTTT.

The V and J genes are TRBV3-1 (or the pseudogene TRBV3-2) and TRBJ1-2, with 7 nucleotides matching TRBD1. The CDR3 covers 12 residues. The ends lost 6 bases at V and 2 bases at J; junction bases unmatched: 0. Per germline, CDR1 LGHDT and CDR2 YNNKEL (reference sequence). CDR3 sequence (DNA): TGTGCCAGCAGACAGGGGAACTATGGCTACACCTTC. This translates into CASRQGNYGYTF.

The rearrangement joins TRBV5-1 to TRBJ2-5, with D perhaps TRBD2 (5 bases). The germline gives CDR1 SGHRS, CDR2 YFSETQ. The CDR3 covers 15 residues. V shed 7 bases and J shed 4 bases, with 20 bases lying between them. Written as DNA, the CDR3 is TGCGCCAGCGCGGTCGGTGTGGCTAGCTCAGAGACCCAGTACTTC. This codes for CASAVGVASSETQYF.

CDR3 nucleotides: TGTGCCAGCTCGCCCCTACCGGGGACAGCTTCTTCACCCCTCCACTTT. Its translation: CASSPLPGTASSPLHF. This sequence joins TRBV18 and TRBJ1-6, with TRBD1 matching 7 bases. Germline values: CDR1 KGHSH, CDR2 LQKENI. The CDR3 contains 16 residues. Trimming removed 6 bases from V and 9 bases from J; junction bases left unmatched: 14.

V gene TRBV2 combines with J gene TRBJ1-5, with D hard to call. V was clipped by 3 bases and J by 4 bases, with 10 bases between them. Germline lookup yields CDR1 SNHLY and CDR2 FYNNEI. This CDR3 is 14 amino acids long. The CDR3 nucleotides are TGTGCCAGCAGTGACCCCGGCGGGAATCAGCCCCAGCATTTT. It specifies CASSDPGGNQPQHF.